Presented here are 30 T cell receptor beta chains from one specimen sequenced in a study of early T cells in non-severe SARS-CoV-2 infection. In TCRdb, the 5' RACE reads were re-called with MiXCR into one record per CDR3 protein. The sample lists tens of thousands of distinct CDR3 sequences, more than 8.5% occurring once. The sequences come from whole blood, collected at baseline. All receptors derive from an adult who was a healthcare worker with PCR-confirmed SARS-CoV-2 infection or an uninfected control (not recorded which).

This clonotype was counted between two and nine times. The V and J genes are TRBV20-1 and TRBJ1-1, with D possibly being TRBD1 (5 bases). This CDR3 region has 14 residues. Trimming cost V 2 bases and J 7 bases, with 17 bases left between them. CDR1 and CDR2 (germline): DFQATT, SNEGSKA (reference sequence). The chain's CDR3 is CSARRTGSRYEAFF. In nucleotides, the CDR3 is TGCAGTGCTAGAAGAACAGGTTCAAGGTATGAAGCTTTCTTT.

There are a few counts of this clonotype. This chain joins TRBV28 and TRBJ2-7; maybe TRBD1 (6 bases). In germline, CDR1 is MDHEN, CDR2 SYDVKM. This CDR3 has 18 residues. V was cut by 2 bases and J by 1 base, with 21 bases left in between. The CDR3 DNA follows: TGTGCCAGCAGTTTAGGCACCTCGACAGGCCTATCTTCCTACGAGCAGTACTTC. Translation: CASSLGTSTGLSSYEQYF.

This clonotype appeared many times. The chain employs TRBV5-1 and TRBJ2-7; 10 bases align to TRBD2. The J segment lost 2 bases and the V segment lost 1 base, leaving 0 bases of the junction unmatched. The CDR3 covers 14 residues. The germline gives CDR1 SGHRS, CDR2 YFSETQ. CDR3: CASSLTSGTYEQYF. The CDR3 region has the DNA TGCGCCAGCAGCTTGACTAGCGGGACCTACGAGCAGTACTTC.

The chain combines TRBV11-2 with TRBJ1-5, with 12 positions matching TRBD1. Germline CDR1 is SGHAT and CDR2 is FQNNGV. The CDR3 covers 16 residues. J gave up 9 bases and V 5 bases, and 11 bases lay outside the gene matches. The CDR3 loop is CASSAGQGATPGPQHF. In DNA form, the CDR3 reads TGTGCCAGCAGCGCGGGACAGGGGGCGACCCCAGGGCCCCAGCATTTT. Full variable domain (rest looked up from reference TRBV11-2 and TRBJ1-5): EAGVAQSPRYKIIEKRQSVAFWCNPISGHATLYWYQQILGQGPKLLIQFQNNGVVDDSQLPKDRFSAERLKGVDSTLKIQPAKLEDSAVYLCASSAGQGATPGPQHFGDGTRLSIL.

This clonotype showed up many times. The V and J genes are TRBV6-4 and TRBJ1-2; no reliable D call. Trimming pared 0 bases from V and 6 bases from J, leaving 11 bases between. The germline V gene has CDR1 MRHNA and CDR2 SNTAGT. The CDR3 is 14 residues long. The CDR3, as DNA: TGTGCCAGCAGTGACTCGGGGAGAAGGGATGGCTACACCTTC. Its translation: CASSDSGRRDGYTF.

This sequence joins TRBV18 and TRBJ2-2; D remains unclear. CDR3 length equals 17 residues. Trimming removed 2 bases from V and 0 bases from J, with 13 bases in between. Germline V gene sequence: CDR1 KGHSH, CDR2 LQKENI. The CDR3 nucleotides read TGTGCCAGCTCACCAGGTCAACATAACGCGAACACCGGGGAGCTGTTTTTT. Its protein product is CASSPGQHNANTGELFF. The full variable domain, rest sourced from reference TRBV18 and TRBJ2-2, is NAGVMQNPRHLVRRRGQEARLRCSPMKGHSHVYWYRQLPEEGLKFMVYLQKENIIDESGMPKERFSAEFPKEGPSILRIQQVVRGDSAAYFCASSPGQHNANTGELFFGEGSRLTVL.

This clonotype was counted ten times or more. The rearrangement links TRBV12-3 or TRBV12-4 to TRBJ2-7, with D unresolved. Trimming stripped 0 bases from V and 4 bases from J, with 7 bases between. The CDR3 totals 13 residues. This CDR3 is CASSLAPVYEQYF. CDR3 DNA sequence: TGTGCCAGCAGTTTAGCCCCTGTATACGAGCAGTACTTC.

Only a few counts were recorded for this clonotype. V gene TRBV4-1 combines with J gene TRBJ1-4, with D maybe TRBD1 (6 bases). Looked up from germline, CDR1 is MGHRA and CDR2 is YSYEKL. CDR3 length: 15 residues. V was clipped by 1 base and J by 3 bases, with 9 bases between them. In DNA, the CDR3 is TGCGCCAGCAGCCAAGGGGGGGCGGCTAATGAAAAACTGTTTTTT. This sequence encodes CASSQGGAANEKLFF.

This clonotype was detected ten times or more. V and J are TRBV20-1 and TRBJ2-2; 7 bases agree with TRBD2. The germline V gene encodes CDR1 DFQATT and CDR2 SNEGSKA (reference sequence). V gave up 0 bases and J gave up 4 bases; unmatched junction bases: 5. CDR3 length equals 15 residues. The CDR3 loop is CSARDGLAATGELFF. The CDR3 nucleotides are TGCAGTGCTAGAGATGGCCTAGCGGCCACCGGGGAGCTGTTTTTT.

This clonotype was seen ten or more times. Here the CDR3 reads CAWSALRGETQYF. The CDR3 bases are TGTGCCTGGAGTGCCCTCAGGGGAGAGACCCAGTACTTC. V and J are TRBV30 and TRBJ2-5; D possibly corresponds to TRBD1 (6 bases). Trimming shortened V by 1 base and J by 4 bases, and 10 bases separated the two germline ends. This CDR3 spans 13 amino acids. Germline V gene lookup returns CDR1 GTSNPN and CDR2 SVGIG (reference sequence).

V gene TRBV28 combines with J gene TRBJ2-3; 8 bases align to TRBD2. The V and J ends lost 5 bases and 8 bases, in that order; junction bases with no gene match: 3. The CDR3 sequence is 12 residues long. Germline V lookup: CDR1 MDHEN, CDR2 SYDVKM. As DNA, the CDR3 is TGTGCCAGCAGTCACCGGGGGGGTACGCAGTATTTT. Protein sequence: CASSHRGGTQYF.

This clonotype was recorded a few times. The chain has TRBV28 and TRBJ1-2; 11 bases align to TRBD1. Germline V gene sequence: CDR1 MDHEN, CDR2 SYDVKM. V was clipped by 3 bases and J by 4 bases; unmatched bases: 7. This CDR3 is built from 16 residues. The CDR3 DNA reads as TGTGCCAGCAGTTTGTATAGTGGGACAGGGGGCTATGGCTACACCTTC. Residues: CASSLYSGTGGYGYTF.

This clonotype has a handful of counts. V usage is TRBV28 and J usage is TRBJ1-2; D gene ambiguous. The CDR3 is 12 amino acids. Trimming stripped 4 bases from V and 0 bases from J, with 3 bases between. In germline, CDR1 is MDHEN, CDR2 SYDVKM. The CDR3: CASSSTNYGYTF. The CDR3 nucleotides read TGTGCCAGCAGTTCCACTAACTATGGCTACACCTTC.

This clonotype was recorded many times. This sequence joins TRBV10-3 and TRBJ2-5; D tentatively reads TRBD1 or TRBD2 (5 bases each). V dropped 6 bases and J dropped 5 bases, with 13 bases sitting between them. The germline CDR1 and CDR2 sequences are ENHRY and SYGVKD. The CDR3 is made up of 13 amino acids. The CDR3, as DNA: TGTGCCATCAGGCCAGGGAGTATGGAGACCCAGTACTTC. Amino acid sequence: CAIRPGSMETQYF.

This clonotype occurred a few times. This sequence joins TRBV20-1 and TRBJ2-7, with D perhaps TRBD2 (6 bases). This CDR3 region has 14 residues. Trimming shortened V by 4 bases and J by 3 bases, and 16 bases separated the two germline ends. CDR1 and CDR2 (germline): DFQATT, SNEGSKA (reference sequence). CDR3 residues: CSAIRGLGSYEQYF. CDR3 DNA sequence: TGCAGTGCTATCCGGGGGTTAGGGAGCTACGAGCAGTACTTC.

This clonotype was found many times. The chain is built from TRBV7-3 and TRBJ2-3; 7 bases agree with TRBD2. CDR1 SGHTA and CDR2 FQGTGA come from the germline V gene. The CDR3 consists of 15 residues. Trimming at V came to 5 bases and at J to 3 bases, leaving 8 bases not matched to a gene. The CDR3 DNA reads as TGTGCCAGCAGCACCTCCGGGGGGAAAACAGATACGCAGTATTTT. This encodes CASSTSGGKTDTQYF.

This clonotype came up many times. The chain combines TRBV27 with TRBJ1-1; D unresolved. Trimming removed 5 bases from V and 2 bases from J, with 9 bases in between. Germline values: CDR1 MNHEY, CDR2 SMNVEV (reference sequence). The CDR3 sequence is 13 residues long. CDR3 DNA sequence: TGTGCCAGCAGTCTAACAGATAACACTGAAGCTTTCTTT. Translating gives CASSLTDNTEAFF.

At least ten counts were recorded for this clonotype. The chain is built from TRBV28 and TRBJ2-7; a possible D gene is TRBD2 (6 bases). Germline values: CDR1 MDHEN, CDR2 SYDVKM. V lost 3 bases and J 2 bases, leaving 17 bases between the germline ends. This CDR3 has 16 residues. Here the CDR3 DNA reads TGTGCCAGCAGTTTGGGGAGTCTAGCGAGTACCTACGAGCAGTACTTC. Its protein product is CASSLGSLASTYEQYF.

This chain's CDR3 is CASSPGPRTDTQYF. The DNA for the CDR3 is TGCGCCAGCAGCCCCGGACCCCGCACAGATACGCAGTATTTT. This sequence joins TRBV5-1 and TRBJ2-3; D gene ambiguous. CDR1 is SGHRS, CDR2 YFSETQ, per germline. V was pared by 4 bases and J by 1 base, with 10 bases between. The CDR3 is 14 residues long. Full variable domain (remainder filled in from reference TRBV5-1 and TRBJ2-3): KAGVTQTPRYLIKTRGQQVTLSCSPISGHRSVSWYQQTPGQGLQFLFEYFSETQRNKGNFPGRFSGRQFSNSRSEMNVSTLELGDSALYLCASSPGPRTDTQYFGPGTRLTVL.

This clonotype was seen many times. The chain joins TRBV28 to TRBJ1-2; unclear D gene. Germline CDR1 MDHEN, CDR2 SYDVKM. The CDR3 covers 11 residues. V was pared by 10 bases and J by 0 bases, with 6 bases between. The CDR3 region is CATTSNYGYTF. The DNA for the CDR3 is TGTGCCACCACCTCTAACTATGGCTACACCTTC.

Ten or more counts support this clonotype. The chain joins TRBV7-6 to TRBJ2-1, with TRBD1 matching over 11 bases. CDR3 size: 14 residues. Germline CDR1 SGHVS, CDR2 FNYEAQ. V shed 5 bases, J shed 10 bases, and the junction held 7 bases outside the gene matches. The CDR3 loop reads CASSPGQGALEQFF. In nucleotides, the CDR3 is TGTGCCAGCAGCCCAGGACAGGGGGCATTAGAGCAGTTCTTC.

This clonotype has a count of ten or more. The V and J genes are TRBV28 and TRBJ1-1; no reliable D call. The length of the CDR3 is 15 residues. CDR1 is MDHEN, CDR2 SYDVKM, per germline. The ends were cut back, 1 base at V and 4 bases at J, with 13 bases in the middle. The CDR3 DNA reads TGTGCCAGCAGTTTATTGGGCATAGAAGGCACTGAAGCTTTCTTT. Protein: CASSLLGIEGTEAFF.

The chain uses TRBV7-9 and TRBJ2-3; TRBD1 or TRBD2 may be the D gene (5 bases each). V dropped 10 bases and J dropped 1 base, with 18 bases sitting between them. The CDR3 sequence is 15 residues long. Germline V gives CDR1 SEHNR, CDR2 FQNEAQ (reference sequence). In nucleotides, the CDR3 is TGTGCCACCACCGGGACCCAGTTGGGCACAGATACGCAGTATTTT. It translates to CATTGTQLGTDTQYF.

The table lists this clonotype with a few counts. The chain carries TRBV5-1 and TRBJ2-5; tentatively, D is TRBD2 (6 bases). The CDR3 has 15 residues. Germline CDR1 is SGHRS and CDR2 is YFSETQ. Trimming took 4 bases from V and 2 from J, leaving 15 bases between them. CDR3 residues: CASSQGLRKQETQYF. The DNA for the CDR3 is TGCGCCAGCAGCCAGGGACTTAGGAAACAAGAGACCCAGTACTTC.

Many counts were recorded for this clonotype. J is TRBJ1-4 and V is TRBV6-2 or TRBV6-3; D remains ambiguous. V was pared by 6 bases and J by 15 bases, with 20 bases between. The CDR3 loop spans 13 amino acids. The germline V gene has CDR1 MNHEY and CDR2 SVGEGT. CDR3 amino acids: CASSQDGPKGLFF. CDR3 coding DNA: TGTGCCAGCAGCCAGGACGGGCCGAAGGGATTGTTTTTT.

This clonotype was seen at least ten times. The chain joins TRBV5-6 to TRBJ2-1, with 7 bases fitting TRBD2. V lost 0 bases and J lost 10; bases outside the gene matches: 7. The CDR3 runs 14 residues. CDR1 and CDR2 from the germline V gene are SGHDT and YYEEEE. The CDR3 sequence is CASSLEPSGKEQFF. DNA of the CDR3: TGTGCCAGCAGCTTGGAGCCGAGCGGGAAGGAGCAGTTCTTC.

This clonotype was counted at least ten times. V and J are TRBV4-3 and TRBJ2-1; the match to TRBD1 covers 7 bases. V was clipped by 0 bases and J by 0 bases; unmatched bases: 2. This CDR3 contains 16 residues. The V gene's germline CDR1 is LGHNA and CDR2 YSLEER. CDR3 nucleotides: TGCGCCAGCAGCCAAGAAGGGGGCCTCTCCTACAATGAGCAGTTCTTC. Translating gives CASSQEGGLSYNEQFF.

This clonotype has a handful of counts. The rearrangement links TRBV27 to TRBJ2-4; D is unresolved. This CDR3 is built from 15 residues. Germline V gene data show CDR1 as MNHEY and CDR2 as SMNVEV (reference sequence). V was shortened by 3 bases and J by 5 bases, with 14 bases between the two germline ends. CDR3 DNA sequence: TGTGCCAGCAGTTTCAGCCCGGCCCTCCAAAACATTCAGTACTTC. It specifies CASSFSPALQNIQYF.

The table lists this clonotype with many counts. This chain connects TRBV6-6 to TRBJ1-2; D gene uncertain. Germline CDR1 reads MNHNY; CDR2 reads SVGAGI (reference sequence). Deletions cut 0 bases from V and 3 bases from J, with 8 bases between. This CDR3 has 14 residues. Here the CDR3 reads CASSYSREYYGYTF. CDR3 sequence (DNA): TGTGCCAGCAGTTACTCTAGGGAGTACTATGGCTACACCTTC.

There are many counts of this clonotype. This chain connects TRBV27 to TRBJ1-1; D might be TRBD1 (6 bases). The CDR3 covers 13 residues. Germline lookup yields CDR1 MNHEY and CDR2 SMNVEV (reference sequence). Trimming cost V 9 bases and J 0 bases, with 11 bases left between them. DNA of the CDR3: TGTGCCAGTTCCTCAGGGGTGAACACTGAAGCTTTCTTT. As protein: CASSSGVNTEAFF.